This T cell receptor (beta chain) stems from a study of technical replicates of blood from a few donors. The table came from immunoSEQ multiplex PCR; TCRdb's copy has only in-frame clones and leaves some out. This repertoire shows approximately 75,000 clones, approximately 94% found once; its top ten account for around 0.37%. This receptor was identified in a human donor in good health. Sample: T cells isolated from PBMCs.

Here the CDR3 reads CASSSPRDYTGELFF. CDR3 DNA sequence: TGTGCCAGCAGCTCCCCCCGGGATTACACCGGGGAGCTGTTTTTT. The gene calls are TRBV11-3 and TRBJ2-2, with D possibly TRBD2 on 5 matching bases. The CDR3 totals 15 residues. CDR1 and CDR2 from the germline V gene are SGHNT and YENEEA. The V and J ends lost 4 bases and 3 bases respectively, with 12 bases between them.